Here is one T cell receptor beta chain with its context. As yet, its antigen is unknown. The source of the sample is a study of cytomegalovirus exposure and HLA in healthy donors. Study results and caveats: Apart from CMV serostatus, no immune exposure information was available. For TCR beta chains, V- and J-gene trimming was later linked to a missense DCLRE1C variant. TCR beta V segments were, for the most part, productive about 87% or about 30% of the time in an earlier analysis.

PCR used 60 Vbeta primers and 13 Jbeta primers. Method: immunoSEQ multiplex PCR; TCRdb's copy keeps in-frame clones and lacks some. The sample has roughly 150,000 clones, 85% seen once. This CDR3 comprises 15 residues. Germline CDR1 and CDR2: LNHDA and SQIVND (reference sequence). The V and J ends lost 5 bases and 5 bases respectively, with 16 bases between them. This TCR derives from a boy between 2 and 10 years old in good health and CMV-seronegative. The sample consisted of PBMCs. The chain links TRBV19 to TRBJ1-3; D gene uncertain. The CDR3 here is CASSPGMTQRNTIYF. DNA for the CDR3: TGTGCCAGTAGTCCGGGGATGACGCAGCGAAACACCATATATTTT.